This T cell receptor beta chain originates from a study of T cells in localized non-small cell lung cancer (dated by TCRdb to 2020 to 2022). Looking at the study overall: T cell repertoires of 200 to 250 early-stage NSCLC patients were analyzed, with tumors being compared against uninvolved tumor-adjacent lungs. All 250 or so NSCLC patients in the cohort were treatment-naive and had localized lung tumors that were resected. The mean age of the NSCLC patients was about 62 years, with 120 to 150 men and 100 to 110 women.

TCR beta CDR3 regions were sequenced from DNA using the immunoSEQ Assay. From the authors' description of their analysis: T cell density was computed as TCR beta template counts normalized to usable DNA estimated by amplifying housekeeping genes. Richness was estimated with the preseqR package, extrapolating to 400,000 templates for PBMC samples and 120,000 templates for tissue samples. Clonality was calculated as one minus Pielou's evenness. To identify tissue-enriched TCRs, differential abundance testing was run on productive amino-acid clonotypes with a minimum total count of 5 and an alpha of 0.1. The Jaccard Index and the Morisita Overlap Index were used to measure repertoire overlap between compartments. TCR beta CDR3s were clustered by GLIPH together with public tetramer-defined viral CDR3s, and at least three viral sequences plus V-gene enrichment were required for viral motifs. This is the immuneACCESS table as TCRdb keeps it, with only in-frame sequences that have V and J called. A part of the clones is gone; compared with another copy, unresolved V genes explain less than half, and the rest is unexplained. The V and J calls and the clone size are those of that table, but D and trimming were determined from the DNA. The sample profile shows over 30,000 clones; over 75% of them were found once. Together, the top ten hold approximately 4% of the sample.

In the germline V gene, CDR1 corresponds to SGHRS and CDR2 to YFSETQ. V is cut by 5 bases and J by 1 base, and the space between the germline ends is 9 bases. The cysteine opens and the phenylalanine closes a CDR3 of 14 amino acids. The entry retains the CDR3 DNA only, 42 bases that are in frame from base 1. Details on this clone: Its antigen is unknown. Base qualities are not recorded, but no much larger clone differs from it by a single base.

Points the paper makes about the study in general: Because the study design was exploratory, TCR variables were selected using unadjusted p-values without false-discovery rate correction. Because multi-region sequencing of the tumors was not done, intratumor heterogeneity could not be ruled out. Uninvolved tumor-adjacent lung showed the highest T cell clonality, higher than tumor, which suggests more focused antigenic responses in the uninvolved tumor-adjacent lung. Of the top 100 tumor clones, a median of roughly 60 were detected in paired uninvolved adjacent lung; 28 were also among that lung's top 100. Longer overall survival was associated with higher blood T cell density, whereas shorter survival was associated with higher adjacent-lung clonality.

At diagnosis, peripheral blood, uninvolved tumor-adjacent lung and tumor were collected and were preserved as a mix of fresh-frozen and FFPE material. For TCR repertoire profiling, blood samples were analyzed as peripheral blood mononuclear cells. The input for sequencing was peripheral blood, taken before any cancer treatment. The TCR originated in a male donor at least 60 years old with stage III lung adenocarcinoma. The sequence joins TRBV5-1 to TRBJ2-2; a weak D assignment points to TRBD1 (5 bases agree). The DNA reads TGCGCCAGCAGGAAACAGGTGAACACCGGGGAGCTGTTTTTT. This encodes CASRKQVNTGELFF.